The clone carrying this T cell receptor (beta chain) was detected ten times or more. The data derive from a study of T-cell memory formation after mild COVID-19. TCRdb called the 5' RACE reads again in MiXCR, with one record for every CDR3 protein. Of 450,000 to 650,000 distinct CDR3 sequences listed, roughly 21% are singletons. Trimming cost V 4 bases and J 4 bases; bases outside gene matches: 28. Per the germline V gene, CDR1 is SGHVS and CDR2 is FQNEAQ. The CDR3 length is 24 residues. The source material was PBMCs or a T cell subset sorted from them (not recorded which). The rearrangement links TRBV7-8 to TRBJ2-1; TRBD2 matches at 13 bases. The clonotype comes from an adult woman who had mild COVID-19 (a few samples of this study predate the infection). Cell type and time point are not known. The CDR3 DNA reads TGTGCCAGCAGCTCACCAGGACTAGCGGGAGTTAGTAAGAAGATGGGGAGAATTTACAATGAGCAGTTCTTC. Translation gives CASSSPGLAGVSKKMGRIYNEQFF. The full variable domain, with the rest looked up from reference TRBV7-8 and TRBJ2-1, is GAGVSQSPRYKVAKRGQDVALRCDPISGHVSLFWYQQALGQGPEFLTYFQNEAQLDKSGLPSDRFFAERPEGSVSTLKIQRTQQEDSAVYLCASSSPGLAGVSKKMGRIYNEQFFGPGTRLTVL.